The rows below give T cell receptor beta chains drawn from one sample of a study of long-term antiretroviral therapy in people with HIV. This table comes from immunoSEQ multiplex PCR, and its TCRdb copy is limited to in-frame clones, with some not included. The sample has some 15,000 clones, roughly three quarters seen once. The input for sequencing was unsorted PBMCs, taken 0.5 years before starting antiretroviral therapy. The origin of the receptors is a woman aged 40 to 50 with HIV. Each CDR3 is given with its conserved first and last residue. Fields, in order: D gene, clone size, V gene, J gene, CDR3 DNA, CDR3 protein. The D gene is left open where the match is weak. The size field is filled for only some rows; it gives once, few, many or a size class.

>.|once|TRBV7-9|TRBJ2-7
TGTGCCAGCAGTCACGCCCTGGAAGATGTGGGACCGAAGCACGAGCAGTACTTC
CASSHALEDVGPKHEQYF
>.|.|TRBV6-5|TRBJ1-6
TGTGCCAGCAGTCCATGGACACCGGAGAATTCACCCCTCCACTTT
CASSPWTPENSPLHF
>TRBD2|.|TRBV29-1|TRBJ2-3
TGCAGCGTTGATGGAGGGGAGGGTACGCAGTATTTT
CSVDGGEGTQYF
>TRBD1|.|TRBV29-1|TRBJ2-1
TGCAGCGTTGAGGGCACGGGACAGGGGTCATGGGAGCAGTTCTTC
CSVEGTGQGSWEQFF
>.|.|TRBV5-4|TRBJ1-1
TGTGCCAGCAGTCCGGGACCATTAATAGAAGCTTTCTTT
CASSPGPLIEAFF
>TRBD1|once|TRBV18|TRBJ2-7
TGTGCCAGCTCACGGGGGACAGGGCCCTCCTACGAGCAGTACTTC
CASSRGTGPSYEQYF
>.|.|TRBV7-9|TRBJ1-2
TGTGCCAGCAGCTTATCCAACCGGGGTCCAATCGACGGCTACACCTTC
CASSLSNRGPIDGYTF
>.|.|TRBV25-1|TRBJ1-4
TGTGCCAGCAGTGAGCAGCCCGCGGGGGTGGAAAAACTGTTTTTT
CASSEQPAGVEKLFF
>.|.|TRBV10-3|TRBJ2-6
TGTGCCATCAGTGAGTCCGGGGGACGCCCGAGCTCTGGGGCCAACGTCCTGACTTTC
CAISESGGRPSSGANVLTF
>.|once|TRBV18|TRBJ2-1
TGTGCCAGCTCACCGGTGAGCGGGGAGCAGTTCTTC
CASSPVSGEQFF
>.|.|TRBV11-2|TRBJ1-2
TGTGCCAGCAGCTCCAGGGTAGGAGGCTACACCTTC
CASSSRVGGYTF
>.|.|TRBV4-1|TRBJ2-2
TGCGCCAGCAGCCAAGATGGAACGACAGGAATCAGGACCGGGGAGCTGTTTTTT
CASSQDGTTGIRTGELFF
>.|.|TRBV28|TRBJ2-7
TGTGCCAGCACCACGGGCGATGACGGGGAGCAGTACTTC
CASTTGDDGEQYF
>.|.|TRBV6-5|TRBJ2-3
TGTGCCAGCAGTTACCGGGCGGGCCTCACAGATACGCAGTATTTT
CASSYRAGLTDTQYF
>TRBD1|few|TRBV6-5|TRBJ2-7
TGTGCCAGCAGGGACAGGCCTTCCTACGAGCAGTACTTC
CASRDRPSYEQYF
>.|.|TRBV7-9|TRBJ2-3
TGTGCCAGCAGCCAGCGCGAGGGGGGGGGCACAGATACGCAGTATTTT
CASSQREGGGTDTQYF
>.|.|TRBV19|TRBJ1-1
TGTGCCAGTACCAAGAACACTGAAGCTTTCTTT
CASTKNTEAFF
>.|.|TRBV9|TRBJ1-5
TGTGCCAGCAGCGTAGGGGGGGGCAATCAGCCCCAGCATTTT
CASSVGGGNQPQHF
>TRBD2|.|TRBV5-1|TRBJ2-7
TGCGCCAGCAGCTTGGCTGGAGCGGGAGTGGTGGGGGAGCAGTACTTC
CASSLAGAGVVGEQYF
>TRBD2|.|TRBV13|TRBJ2-3
TGTGCCAGCAGCTTAGGGCTAGCGGGAGGAAGCACAGATACGCAGTATTTT
CASSLGLAGGSTDTQYF
>.|.|TRBV19|TRBJ2-1
TGTGCCAGTAGTAACCCTAGATCTGCGGGCACCTACAATGAGCAGTTCTTC
CASSNPRSAGTYNEQFF
>TRBD2|once|TRBV5-4|TRBJ2-3
TGTGCCAGCAGCTCCAGGCTAGCGGGTGCTAGCACAGATACGCAGTATTTT
CASSSRLAGASTDTQYF
>.|.|TRBV29-1|TRBJ2-3
TGCAGCGTACAGGCAGATACGCAGTATTTT
CSVQADTQYF
>.|few|TRBV7-9|TRBJ2-3
TGTGCCAGCAGCTTAGCACTCCTTGTACCGCTTAGCACAGATACGCAGTATTTT
CASSLALLVPLSTDTQYF
>.|.|TRBV5-4|TRBJ1-2
TGTGCCAGCAGCCTGGGAGGACCTGGTCTCTATGGCTACACCTTC
CASSLGGPGLYGYTF
>.|.|TRBV27|TRBJ2-3
TGTGCCAGCAGTTTAAGCAGAAACACAGATACGCAGTATTTT
CASSLSRNTDTQYF
>.|few|TRBV5-6|TRBJ2-7
TGTGCCAGCAGCCGGACAGTTAACGAGCAGTACTTC
CASSRTVNEQYF
>TRBD1|.|TRBV18|TRBJ1-2
TGTGCCAGCTCAACGGGCGGGACAGCCCAAACCTATGGCTACACCTTC
CASSTGGTAQTYGYTF
>.|.|TRBV5-1|TRBJ2-7
TGCGCCAGCAGCTTGGTAACGGGGAACCACGAGCAGTACTTC
CASSLVTGNHEQYF
>.|.|TRBV12-5|TRBJ2-3
TGTGCTAGTGGTTTCACAGATACGCAGTATTTT
CASGFTDTQYF
>.|.|TRBV4-2|TRBJ2-3
TGTGCCAGCAGCCAAGTACGCACAGATACGCAGTATTTT
CASSQVRTDTQYF
>.|.|TRBV27|TRBJ1-2
TGTGCCAGCAGTTTTCTCGGGGAGAACGGCTACACCTTC
CASSFLGENGYTF
>.|.|TRBV21-1|TRBJ1-6
TGTGCCAGCAGCTTCCAAGTTCACAATTCACCCCTCCACTTT
CASSFQVHNSPLHF
>TRBD1|.|TRBV15|TRBJ2-5
TGTGCCACCAGCGACCCGGGGACAGGCCAAGAGACCCAGTACTTC
CATSDPGTGQETQYF
>.|.|TRBV5-1|TRBJ2-7
TGCGCCAGCGCCCCCAGGGGAGGTTACGAGCAGTACTTC
CASAPRGGYEQYF
>.|few|TRBV12-5|TRBJ2-1
TGTGCTAGTGTGGATAATAGAATGCCATCCTACAATGAGCAGTTCTTC
CASVDNRMPSYNEQFF
>.|.|TRBV6-5|TRBJ1-2
TGTGCCAGCAGTTGGGGGTCCGGCTACACCTTC
CASSWGSGYTF
>TRBD1|.|TRBV19|TRBJ1-1
TGTGCCAGTAGTCTCCTTACAGGGGGAAGTACTGAAGCTTTCTTT
CASSLLTGGSTEAFF
>.|few|TRBV4-1|TRBJ1-5
TGCGCCAGCAGCCAAGATAGTCCTTCATACGGGGGGTCAGGCAATCAGCCCCAGCATTTT
CASSQDSPSYGGSGNQPQHF
>.|.|TRBV19|TRBJ1-2
TGTGCCAGTAGTATAGAGGCCAGGCCGACCCCCTATGGCTACACCTTC
CASSIEARPTPYGYTF
>.|once|TRBV5-8|TRBJ1-2
TGTGCCAGCAACCCTTATGTCAGGGGAGGCGAAGGCTACACCTTC
CASNPYVRGGEGYTF
>TRBD1|.|TRBV5-4|TRBJ2-3
TGTGCCAGCAGCCTACAGGGGGCGAAAGATACGCAGTATTTT
CASSLQGAKDTQYF
>.|.|TRBV5-6|TRBJ2-3
TGTGCCAGCAGCTTGGGTAAACTGTCAGATACGCAGTATTTT
CASSLGKLSDTQYF
>.|few|TRBV10-2|TRBJ2-7
TGCGCCAGCAAGGGGGACCTCTCCTACGAGCAGTACTTC
CASKGDLSYEQYF
>TRBD1|once|TRBV10-3|TRBJ1-1
TGTGCCATCAGTGACCGACAGGGTGGGAACACTGAAGCTTTCTTT
CAISDRQGGNTEAFF
>.|few|TRBV5-4|TRBJ1-6
TGTGCCAGCAGCTCCTATAATTCACCCCTCCACTTT
CASSSYNSPLHF
>.|few|TRBV29-1|TRBJ1-2
TGCAGCGTAAACCAGGGAGACTATGGCTACACCTTC
CSVNQGDYGYTF
>.|.|TRBV11-3|TRBJ2-3
TGTGCCAGCAGCTTCCCAGGTTTGAATACGCAGTATTTT
CASSFPGLNTQYF
>.|.|TRBV5-1|TRBJ1-4
TGCGCCAGCAGCCCTCGAGCGGCAACTAATGAAAAACTGTTTTTT
CASSPRAATNEKLFF
>.|.|TRBV30|TRBJ1-4
TGTGCCTGGAGCTTCAGACAGGCCCCCAATGAAAAACTGTTTTTT
CAWSFRQAPNEKLFF
>TRBD1|.|TRBV18|TRBJ2-7
TGTGCCAGCTCACCACCGGGTGGACAGGGTGACGAGCAGTACTTC
CASSPPGGQGDEQYF
>TRBD2|few|TRBV6-1|TRBJ2-7
TGTGCCAGCAGTGAGGGGACTAGCGGCTACGAGCAGTACTTC
CASSEGTSGYEQYF
>.|.|TRBV7-8|TRBJ2-7
TGTGCCAGCAGCTTAGGAGATTGGGCACCGACCTACGAGCAGTACTTC
CASSLGDWAPTYEQYF
>TRBD1|.|TRBV7-9|TRBJ1-1
TGTGCCAGCAGCTTGGCAGGGGGCTCCACTGAAGCTTTCTTT
CASSLAGGSTEAFF
>TRBD1|few|TRBV30|TRBJ1-1
TGTGCCTGGGGGGACAGAGCGGACACTGAAGCTTTCTTT
CAWGDRADTEAFF
>.|once|TRBV4-2|TRBJ1-4
TGTGCCAGCAGCCAGTACGCCGGGGAGACTTGGAGACCAACTAATGAAAAACTGTTTTTT
CASSQYAGETWRPTNEKLFF
>.|.|TRBV7-9|TRBJ1-1
TGTGCCAGCAGCTTACAGGAGAACACTGAAGCTTTCTTT
CASSLQENTEAFF